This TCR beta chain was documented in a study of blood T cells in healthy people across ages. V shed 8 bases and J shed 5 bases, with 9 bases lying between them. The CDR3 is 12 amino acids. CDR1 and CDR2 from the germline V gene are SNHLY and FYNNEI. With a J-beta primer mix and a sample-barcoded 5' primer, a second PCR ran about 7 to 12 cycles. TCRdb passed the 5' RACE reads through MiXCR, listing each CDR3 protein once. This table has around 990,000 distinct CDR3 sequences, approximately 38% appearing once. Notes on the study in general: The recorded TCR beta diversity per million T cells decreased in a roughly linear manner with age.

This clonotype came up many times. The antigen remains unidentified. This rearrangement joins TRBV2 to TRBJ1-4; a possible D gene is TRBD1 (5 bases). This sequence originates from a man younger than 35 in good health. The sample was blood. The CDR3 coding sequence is TGTGCCAGCGGGACCGAGAATGAAAAACTGTTTTTT. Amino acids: CASGTENEKLFF. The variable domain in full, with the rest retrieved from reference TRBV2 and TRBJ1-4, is EPEVTQTPSHQVTQMGQEVILRCVPISNHLYFYWYRQILGQKVEFLVSFYNNEISEKSEIFDDQFSVERPDGSNFTLKIRSTKLEDSAMYFCASGTENEKLFFGSGTQLSVL.